Included here is one T cell receptor (beta chain) sequence, with context. Its antigen is still unknown. Execution of the assay was at deep level. Original handling: Filtering was not the same, since immunoSEQ gave junction-only sequences without quality scores. Clones were read by immunoSEQ multiplex PCR, and TCRdb kept only the in-frame ones, dropping some. V, J and clone size were drawn from that table, and D and trimming were deduced from the DNA. This table holds over 1.4 million clones, roughly 96% found once. This sample is part of a study of shared clonotypes between healthy human individuals. General study results and limits: Generation of non-shared clonotypes was less probable than generation of clonotypes shared by all four donors. Limited genetic and exposure-history diversity came from having few donors.

Specimen: naive CD4+ T cells sorted from blood. Documented subset: CD45RA+ positively selected. This clonotype was obtained from a man aged 25-45 years in good health.

CDR3 in DNA: TGCGCCAGCAGCTTGGCACTAGCGGGAGTCGTTTCCTACAATGAGCAGTTCTTC. It codes for CASSLALAGVVSYNEQFF. The genes are TRBV5-1 and TRBJ2-1; 11 nucleotides agree with TRBD2. Unmatched junction bases numbered 6, after V lost 0 bases and J lost 1 base. This CDR3 is 18 amino acids long. Germline-derived CDR1 and CDR2 are SGHRS and YFSETQ.